This T cell receptor (beta chain) came from a study of T-cell reconstitution after alpha-beta-depleted transplantation in children (dated by TCRdb to 2016 to 2017). For the study in its entirety: T-cell immune reconstitution after TCRalphabeta/CD19-depleted allogeneic hematopoietic cell transplantation in children was quantitatively tracked in the study by means of TCR repertoire profiling. What the research found in general, with its limitations: In some patients, the high TCRbeta diversity seen at day 60 was put down to recipient T cells and intrathymic progenitors that had survived conditioning. Over subsequent months, a decline in hyperexpanded clone frequencies was noted, and after one year, T-cell counts and TCRbeta diversity were mostly ascribed to newly produced T cells. Apparently early alphabetaT-cell count recovery about two months after transplant reportedly relied on only several hundred rapidly expanded clones derived from non-depleted graft cells.

Libraries were constructed by PCR. Sequencing was performed on an Illumina HiSeq 2500. TCR library preparation used molecular barcoding, with unique molecular identifiers applied to normalize quantification of the TCRbeta repertoire. TCRdb passed the public sequencing reads through fastp at Q25 and MiXCR, retaining productive beta sequences. Duplicate CDR3 protein sequences are folded into a single record with the most common DNA and genes. The sample table contains about 340,000 distinct CDR3 sequences; only one count was recorded for 15% to 20% of them. The leading ten clones occupy about 41% of the sample. CDR3 length: 17 amino acids, cysteine to phenylalanine. Of all the DNA, just the CDR3 is kept, 51 bases in frame from base 1. Reading the germline V gene gives CDR1 MGHRA and CDR2 YSYEKL. Relative to germline, V is 0 bases shorter and J is 6 bases shorter, with 19 bases between their ends. The treatment or condition tag for this specimen amounts to: allogeneic hematopoietic cell transplantation with graft depleted of TCRalphabeta T cells and CD19 B cells. Transplant recipients were children who received TCRalphabeta/CD19-depleted allogeneic hematopoietic cell grafts.

Comment on this clonotype: Its antigen target is currently unknown. Nothing much larger sits one base from this clone, and base qualities are not available.

The clonotype originates from a male patient aged 2 to 10 who had a stem cell transplant for acute lymphoblastic leukemia, so the T cells may come from the graft donor. Specimen: PBMCs, mostly from graft donor cells, collected 360 days after TCRalphabeta/CD19-depleted stem cell transplant. Rearrangement joined TRBV4-1 to TRBJ2-3, with TRBD2 as a weak D call on 5 bases. In nucleotide form, the sequence is TGCGCCAGCAGCCAAGAATCCTGGCATAGCGATTCCGATACGCAGTATTTT. This codes for CASSQESWHSDSDTQYF.